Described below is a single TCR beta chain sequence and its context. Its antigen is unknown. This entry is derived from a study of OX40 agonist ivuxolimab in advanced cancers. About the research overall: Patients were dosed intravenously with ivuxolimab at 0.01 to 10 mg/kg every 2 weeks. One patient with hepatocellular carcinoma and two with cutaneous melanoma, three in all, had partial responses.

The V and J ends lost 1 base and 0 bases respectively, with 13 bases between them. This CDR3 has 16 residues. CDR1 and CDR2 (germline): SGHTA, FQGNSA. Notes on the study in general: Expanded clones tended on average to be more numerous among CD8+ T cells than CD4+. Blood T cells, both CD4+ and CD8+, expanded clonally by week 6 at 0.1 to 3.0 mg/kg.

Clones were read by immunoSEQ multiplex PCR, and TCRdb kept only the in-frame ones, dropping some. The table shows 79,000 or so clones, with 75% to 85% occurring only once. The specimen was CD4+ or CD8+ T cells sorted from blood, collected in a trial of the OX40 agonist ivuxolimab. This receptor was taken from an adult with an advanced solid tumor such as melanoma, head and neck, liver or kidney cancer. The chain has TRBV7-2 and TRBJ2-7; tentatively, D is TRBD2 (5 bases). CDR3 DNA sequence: TGTGCCAGCAGCTTAGGCGGGTGGCCTAACTCCTACGAGCAGTACTTC. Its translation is CASSLGGWPNSYEQYF.